The 9 T cell receptor beta chains listed next were all sequenced from one sample in a study of T cells in Graves' hyperthyroidism and ophthalmopathy. It was RNA transcripts that yielded the amplified TCR beta CDR3 regions. The TCR CDR3 was amplified in a first-round RT-PCR using the HTBI primer set. Each CDR3 protein is one row after TCRdb ran MiXCR on the multiplex PCR reads. The table lists approximately 400,000 distinct CDR3 sequences, 15% to 20% of them singletons. What was sequenced was blood. The receptors shown here come from a man younger than 35 with Graves' ophthalmopathy.

This clonotype was detected many times. This chain links TRBV3-1 with TRBJ2-5, with D possibly TRBD1 on 5 matching bases. V lost 4 bases and J 5 bases, leaving 8 bases between the germline ends. The CDR3 loop spans 12 amino acids. Germline-derived CDR1 and CDR2 are LGHDT and YNNKEL (reference sequence). In DNA, the CDR3 is TGTGCCAGCAGCCGCAGGGTGGAGACCCAGTACTTC. Protein product: CASSRRVETQYF.

This clonotype showed up just a few times. The rearrangement joins TRBV20-1 to TRBJ1-2, with D uncertain. V gave up 5 bases and J gave up 3 bases, with 16 bases separating them. The CDR3 spans 14 residues. Germline CDR1 is DFQATT and CDR2 is SNEGSKA (reference sequence). The CDR3 loop is CSAFSDLRDYGYTF. In DNA, the CDR3 is TGCAGTGCTTTCTCGGACTTGCGGGACTATGGCTACACCTTC.

This clonotype was detected ten times or more. The V gene is TRBV11-2, the J gene TRBJ2-5; D remains ambiguous. Between the trimmed V and J ends, which lost 1 base and 2 bases, there was a span of 11 bases. Looked up from germline, CDR1 is SGHAT and CDR2 is FQNNGV. The CDR3 has 15 residues. The CDR3 DNA sequence: TGTGCCAGCAGCTTAGTGAGGACGTTGCAAGAGACCCAGTACTTC. It encodes CASSLVRTLQETQYF.

This clonotype has just a few counts. The gene calls are TRBV5-6 and TRBJ1-2; D perhaps matches TRBD1 (6 bases). The germline gives CDR1 SGHDT, CDR2 YYEEEE. The CDR3 runs to 16 residues. The germline V and J ends were trimmed by 0 bases and 3 bases, with 15 bases remaining between them. CDR3: CASSLVGGRGDYGYTF. In DNA, the CDR3 is TGTGCCAGCAGCTTGGTGGGTGGCAGGGGAGACTATGGCTACACCTTC.

This clonotype was detected ten times or more. CDR3 in DNA: TGTGCCAGCAGCCAAGATGGGACATACTATGGCTACACCTTC. It is translated as CASSQDGTYYGYTF. The genes are TRBV3-1 and TRBJ1-2, with TRBD1 as a possible D gene (6 bases). Trimming took off 0 bases at V and 3 bases at J, with 8 bases between the two ends. Germline assignment: CDR1 LGHDT and CDR2 YNNKEL (reference sequence). The CDR3 sequence is 14 residues long. Full variable domain (missing parts from reference TRBV3-1 and TRBJ1-2): DTAVSQTPKYLVTQMGNDKSIKCEQNLGHDTMYWYKQDSKKFLKIMFSYNNKELIINETVPNRFSPKSPDKAHLNLHINSLELGDSAVYFCASSQDGTYYGYTFGSGTRLTVV.

For this clonotype: A much larger clone differs by one base, so this may be a read error. The V and J genes are TRBV6-1 and TRBJ2-7, with a possible D match to TRBD1 (6 bases). The CDR3 is made up of 13 amino acids. Trimming removed 6 bases from V and 2 bases from J, with 11 bases in between. Germline CDR1 reads MNHNS; CDR2 reads SASEGT. The CDR3 bases are TGTGCCAGCAGCCCCGGGACAACCTACGAGCAGTACTTC. Translation: CASSPGTTYEQYF.

V is TRBV5-4 and J is TRBJ1-2, with D tentatively TRBD1 (5 bases). CDR1 is SGHNT, CDR2 YYREEE, per germline (reference sequence). Deletions cut 4 bases from V and 0 bases from J, with 10 bases between. The CDR3 length is 14 residues. CDR3 sequence (DNA): TGTGCCAGCAGCGCCAGGGTAGCTAACTATGGCTACACCTTC. It codes for CASSARVANYGYTF. Drawing the rest from reference TRBV5-4 and TRBJ1-2, the complete variable domain is ETGVTQSPTHLIKTRGQQVTLRCSSQSGHNTVSWYQQALGQGPQFIFQYYREEENGRGNFPPRFSGLQFPNYSSELNVNALELDDSALYLCASSARVANYGYTFGSGTRLTVV.

There are many counts of this clonotype. The chain recombines TRBV9 with TRBJ1-1; D gene unclear. Per germline, CDR1 SGDLS and CDR2 YYNGEE. Trimming took off 1 base at V and 1 base at J, with 5 bases between the two ends. This CDR3 comprises 13 residues. The CDR3: CASSVQTNTEAFF. The CDR3 nucleotides read TGTGCCAGCAGCGTACAGACGAACACTGAAGCTTTCTTT.

This clonotype came up many times. The gene calls are TRBV7-8 and TRBJ1-2; D may be TRBD1 (6 bases). Germline V gene data show CDR1 as SGHVS and CDR2 as FQNEAQ. Trimming shortened V by 1 base and J by 9 bases, and 21 bases separated the two germline ends. The CDR3 is 16 residues long. CDR3 in amino acids: CASSLESRGALYSYTF. The CDR3 nucleotides are TGTGCCAGCAGCTTAGAGTCAAGGGGGGCGCTGTATAGCTACACCTTC.